Listed below are T cell receptor beta chains from one sample, sequenced in a study of blood T cell repertoires in COVID-19. The assay was immunoSEQ multiplex PCR, and TCRdb's table has in-frame clones only and misses some. The sample has roughly 300,000 clones, 75% to 95% seen once. Specimen: PBMCs or T cells enriched from blood (not recorded which). The receptors originated from a woman in her 30s who had recovered from COVID-19. Each CDR3 is given with its conserved first and last residue. Fields, in order: J gene, clone size, CDR3 length, V gene, D gene, CDR3 protein, CDR3 DNA. D genes are given only for firm matches. The size entry is marked missing in some rows and otherwise reads once, few, many or a size class.

TRBJ2-6 | - | 15 | TRBV5-5 | - | CASSLLGAGANVLTF | TGTGCCAGCAGCTTGTTGGGGGCAGGGGCCAACGTCCTGACTTTC
TRBJ2-3 | - | 15 | TRBV19 | TRBD1 | CASSYRGLGADTQYF | TGTGCCAGTAGTTACAGGGGCCTTGGGGCAGATACGCAGTATTTT
TRBJ2-7 | few | 17 | TRBV6-6 | TRBD2 | CASSPRPGLAEYYGQYF | TGTGCCAGCAGTCCAAGGCCGGGACTAGCGGAATACTACGGGCAGTACTTC
TRBJ1-1 | - | 11 | TRBV7-9 | - | CASSSYTEAFF | TGTGCCAGCTCCTCTTACACTGAAGCTTTCTTT
TRBJ2-1 | - | 15 | TRBV7-3 | TRBD2 | CASSLAASSYNEQFF | TGTGCCAGCAGCCTAGCGGCCAGCTCCTACAATGAGCAGTTCTTC
TRBJ1-1 | once | 13 | TRBV19 | TRBD1 | CASSMQGDTEAFF | TGTGCCAGTAGTATGCAGGGGGACACTGAAGCTTTCTTT
TRBJ2-2 | - | 17 | TRBV7-2 | TRBD2 | CASITEGLAVNTGELFF | TGTGCCAGCATCACTGAAGGACTAGCGGTGAACACCGGGGAGCTGTTTTTT
TRBJ2-1 | - | 15 | TRBV9 | - | CASSPRLQAYNEQFF | TGTGCCAGCAGCCCAAGGCTACAGGCCTACAATGAGCAGTTCTTC
TRBJ2-5 | - | 15 | TRBV27 | TRBD2 | CASSSLAGGGETQYF | TGTGCCAGCAGTTCTCTAGCGGGAGGAGGAGAGACCCAGTACTTC
TRBJ2-2 | - | 16 | TRBV11-3 | - | CASSLSRGGSTGELFF | TGTGCCAGCAGCCTCAGTCGTGGGGGCAGTACCGGGGAGCTGTTTTTT
TRBJ2-3 | once | 15 | TRBV24-1 | TRBD2 | CATSDTGLASDTQYF | TGTGCCACCAGTGATACCGGACTAGCTTCCGATACGCAGTATTTT
TRBJ1-6 | - | 16 | TRBV30 | TRBD1 | CAWSVARGQRNSPLHF | TGTGCCTGGAGTGTCGCCAGGGGGCAGAGGAATTCACCCCTCCACTTT
TRBJ2-7 | - | 14 | TRBV2 | TRBD1 | CASRTGTGPLEQYF | TGTGCCAGCAGAACCGGGACAGGGCCCCTCGAGCAGTACTTC
TRBJ1-1 | - | 14 | TRBV19 | - | CASSPDRRVAEAFF | TGTGCCAGTAGTCCAGACAGGCGGGTAGCTGAAGCTTTCTTT
TRBJ1-5 | - | 14 | TRBV5-1 | - | CASSLSGGNQPQHF | TGCGCCAGCAGCTTGAGTGGGGGGAATCAGCCCCAGCATTTT